Following are 8 T cell receptor beta chains from one sample sequenced in a study of radiotherapy plus CTLA-4 blockade in lung cancer. Sequencing used immunoSEQ multiplex PCR; TCRdb keeps in-frame clones, though not all of them. The table lists under 95,000 clones, 60% to 85% of them singletons, with roughly 22% in the top ten. Sequenced here: peripheral blood, sampled from a patient treated with radiotherapy plus ipilimumab. The receptor source for this set is a human donor with non-small cell lung cancer whose response to radiotherapy plus ipilimumab could not be evaluated. Some clones in this sample may be carry-over from other donors' samples.

Only one count was recorded for this clone. The CDR3 bases are TGTGCCAGCAGCCTGGGACAGGGTGGGGCCTACGAGCAGTACTTC. Its translation is CASSLGQGGAYEQYF. The J gene is TRBJ2-7, the V gene TRBV11-1, with 9 bases fitting TRBD1. The CDR3 is made up of 15 amino acids. V shed 5 bases, J shed 2 bases, and the junction held 7 bases outside the gene matches. CDR1 is SGHAT, CDR2 FQDESV, per germline (reference sequence).

The V and J genes are TRBV5-6 and TRBJ2-7; 11 bases are shared with TRBD2. Germline V gene lookup returns CDR1 SGHDT and CDR2 YYEEEE. The junction had 10 bases not matched to a gene; V was cut back by 2 bases and J by 6 bases. The CDR3 has 16 residues. In nucleotides, the CDR3 is TGTGCCAGCAGCTTTAGCGGGGGGGCCAAGACGGGCGAGCAGTACTTC. This encodes CASSFSGGAKTGEQYF.

The chain joins TRBV6-6 to TRBJ2-7, with 7 bases fitting TRBD1. V gave up 6 bases and J gave up 4 bases; unmatched junction bases: 9. The germline CDR1 and CDR2 sequences are MNHNY and SVGAGI (reference sequence). The CDR3 runs 14 residues. The CDR3 bases are TGTGCCAGCAGAGACAGGGCGGAAATATACGAGCAGTACTTC. This translates into CASRDRAEIYEQYF.

This chain links TRBV28 with TRBJ1-6, with no clear D. The CDR3 totals 14 residues. Germline CDR1 reads MDHEN; CDR2 reads SYDVKM. Trimming cost V 1 base and J 11 bases, with 12 bases left between them. This chain's CDR3 is CASSLYRTGTPLHF. The CDR3 DNA is TGTGCCAGCAGTTTATATAGGACGGGGACACCCCTCCACTTT. The variable domain in full, with the rest retrieved from reference TRBV28 and TRBJ1-6, is DVKVTQSSRYLVKRTGEKVFLECVQDMDHENMFWYRQDPGLGLRLIYFSYDVKMKEKGDIPEGYSVSREKKERFSLILESASTNQTSMYLCASSLYRTGTPLHFGNGTRLTVT.

The J gene is TRBJ2-2, the V gene TRBV5-1; possible D gene TRBD2, 5 bases. There are 14 residues in the CDR3. V was shortened by 0 bases and J by 6 bases, with 9 bases between the two germline ends. In germline, CDR1 is SGHRS, CDR2 YFSETQ. The CDR3 reads CASSLAGVAGELFF. In DNA, the CDR3 is TGCGCCAGCAGCTTGGCCGGGGTTGCCGGGGAGCTGTTTTTT.

The chain joins TRBV27 to TRBJ2-2; D remains unclear. Deletions cut 0 bases from V and 2 bases from J, with 4 bases between. Germline CDR1 is MNHEY and CDR2 is SMNVEV (reference sequence). The CDR3 is made up of 14 amino acids. The CDR3 spells CASSLSRNTGELFF. For the CDR3, the DNA is TGTGCCAGCAGTTTATCGAGAAACACCGGGGAGCTGTTTTTT.

The chain has TRBV20-1 and TRBJ1-1; a possible D gene is TRBD1 (6 bases). The CDR3 covers 11 residues. The V gene's germline CDR1 is DFQATT and CDR2 SNEGSKA (reference sequence). V lost 4 bases and J lost 9, with 12 bases in between. In nucleotides, the CDR3 is TGCAGTGCTATTACAGGGAACAAAGCTTTCTTT. Residues: CSAITGNKAFF.

The chain recombines TRBV5-6 with TRBJ1-2, with unresolved D. This CDR3 has 15 residues. The germline gives CDR1 SGHDT, CDR2 YYEEEE. Trimming removed 2 bases from V and 0 bases from J, with 11 bases in between. Written as DNA, the CDR3 is TGTGCCAGCAGCTTAAGGAGCGTATCTAACTATGGCTACACCTTC. It codes for CASSLRSVSNYGYTF.